This T cell receptor beta chain stems from a study of identical twins' blood T cells (dated by TCRdb to 2013 to 2014). Broadly, across the study: The approximately 12 libraries, six for the alpha chain and six for the beta chain, together yielded about 50 million Illumina reads. TCR alpha and beta chain repertoires of three pairs of monozygous twins were compared using next-generation sequencing to assess genetic influence on repertoire formation.

Broad study findings and their caveats: V gene usage was reported to be markedly more similar within twin pairs than between unrelated donors, even among non-selected out-of-frame TCRbeta clonotypes. The study stated that the proposed role of the TCRalpha J segment in MHC recognition during thymic selection needs to be validated by independent studies. Looking at the most abundant TCRbeta clonotypes, every donor had more CDR3 sequences in common with her twin than with unrelated donors. The count of CDR3 clonotypes shared by two donors depended mainly on the product of the two donors' cloneset sizes, and twins did not clearly depart from this trend. Environmental influences could not be excluded as an explanation for twin similarity, since twins were reared together.

Six healthy women forming three monozygous twin pairs were used as donors. Each of the three twin pairs had been raised together, and the twins in each pair were thought likely to have encountered the same infectious agents and vaccines. RNA was isolated from peripheral blood mononuclear cells and used to prepare TCR cDNA libraries. Libraries were built with 5' RACE. Sequencing instrument: Illumina Genome Analyzer IIx. To prepare the RNA-based TCR cDNA libraries, a previously described protocol was followed, with several modifications. Sample-specific barcodes were introduced on both ends of each TCR cDNA library during cDNA synthesis and amplification to prevent cross-contamination. The original pipeline was this. Between about 90,000 and nearly 500,000 clonotypes were identified per individual, with about 2.2 to 3.6 million CDR3-containing reads per library. Reads with improper barcode index combinations were discarded, after which clonesets were built for each library with the MiTCR software. While assembling CDR3 clonotypes, MiTCR filtered or rescued low-quality reads and corrected PCR and sequencing errors. Artificial out-of-frame clonotypes were mapped to in-frame sequences, with one indel allowed in the CDR3, and then removed. To measure how similar V and J gene usage was between donors, Jensen-Shannon divergence was divided by mean entropy. The public reads were quality trimmed at Q25 with fastp and then assembled into clones with MiXCR by TCRdb, keeping productive beta chains. Entries are consolidated by CDR3 protein sequence, retaining the most common genes and DNA. The V and J calls and clone size are TCRdb's, not the authors'. The table for this sample lists 300,000 to 450,000 distinct CDR3 sequences; about 28% of them were counted only once. The ten biggest clones cover around 5.6% of the sample.

This clonotype was recorded a few times. This clone's antigen is unknown. There are no base qualities to consult, and no much larger clone falls within one base. The origin of this receptor is a woman aged 18-55 years in good health. Sequencing was done on a sample of PBMCs.

The DNA sequence reads TGTGCCAGTCGGAGGGGACTAGCAGCGGGTACGCAGTATTTT. Its translation reads: CASRRGLAAGTQYF. This sequence uses TRBV2 and TRBJ2-3; TRBD2 agrees with 9 junctional bases. CDR1 and CDR2, per the germline V gene, are SNHLY and FYNNEI. The CDR3 measures 14 amino acids from cysteine to phenylalanine. The sequence is cut down to CDR3 DNA, 42 bases in frame from base 1. After removal of 9 bases from V and 8 bases from J, the junction retains 12 bases not matched to a gene.